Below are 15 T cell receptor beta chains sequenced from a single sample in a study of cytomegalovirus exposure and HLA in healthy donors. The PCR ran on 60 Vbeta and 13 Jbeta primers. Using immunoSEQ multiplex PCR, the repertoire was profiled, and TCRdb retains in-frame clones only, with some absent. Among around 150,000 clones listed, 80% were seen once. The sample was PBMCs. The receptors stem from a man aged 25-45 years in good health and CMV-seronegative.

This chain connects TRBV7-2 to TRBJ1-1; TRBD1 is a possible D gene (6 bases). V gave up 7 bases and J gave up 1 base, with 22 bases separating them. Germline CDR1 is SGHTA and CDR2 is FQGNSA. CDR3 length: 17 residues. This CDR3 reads CASTPDWGGRGNTEAFF. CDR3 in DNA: TGTGCCAGCACTCCGGATTGGGGGGGCAGGGGGAACACTGAAGCTTTCTTT.

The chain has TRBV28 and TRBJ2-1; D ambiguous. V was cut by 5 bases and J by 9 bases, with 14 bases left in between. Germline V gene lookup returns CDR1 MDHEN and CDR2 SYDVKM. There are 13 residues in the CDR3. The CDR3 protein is CASSPPPTGEQFF. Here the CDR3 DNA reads TGTGCCAGCAGTCCCCCCCCCACGGGTGAGCAGTTCTTC.

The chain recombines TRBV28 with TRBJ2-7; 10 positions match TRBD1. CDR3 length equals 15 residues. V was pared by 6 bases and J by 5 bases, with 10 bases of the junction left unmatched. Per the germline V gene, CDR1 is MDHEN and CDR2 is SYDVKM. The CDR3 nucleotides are TGTGCCAGCAGCCCCGTCGACAGGGGGCTCGACGAGCAGTACTTC. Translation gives CASSPVDRGLDEQYF.

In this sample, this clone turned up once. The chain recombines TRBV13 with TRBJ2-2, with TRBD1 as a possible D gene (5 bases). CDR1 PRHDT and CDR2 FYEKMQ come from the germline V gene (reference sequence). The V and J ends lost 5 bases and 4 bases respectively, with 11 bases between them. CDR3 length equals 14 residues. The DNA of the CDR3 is TGTGCCAGCAGCCCCTCAGGGATCACCGGGGAGCTGTTTTTT. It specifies CASSPSGITGELFF.

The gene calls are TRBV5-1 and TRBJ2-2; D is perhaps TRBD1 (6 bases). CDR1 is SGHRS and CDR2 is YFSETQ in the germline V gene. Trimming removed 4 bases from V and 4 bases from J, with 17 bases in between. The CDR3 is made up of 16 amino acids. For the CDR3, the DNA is TGCGCCAGCAGCCCGACTACAGGGCTGGGCACCGGGGAGCTGTTTTTT. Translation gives CASSPTTGLGTGELFF.

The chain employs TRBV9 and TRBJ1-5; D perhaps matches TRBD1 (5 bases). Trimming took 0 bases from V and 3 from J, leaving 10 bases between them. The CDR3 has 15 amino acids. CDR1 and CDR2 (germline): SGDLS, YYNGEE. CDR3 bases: TGTGCCAGCAGCGTAGAACAGGATCCCAATCAGCCCCAGCATTTT. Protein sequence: CASSVEQDPNQPQHF.

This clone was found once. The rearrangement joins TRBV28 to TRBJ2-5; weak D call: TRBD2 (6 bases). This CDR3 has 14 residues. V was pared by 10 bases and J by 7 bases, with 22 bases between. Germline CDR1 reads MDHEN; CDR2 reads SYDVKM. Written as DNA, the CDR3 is TGTGCCACCAGCGACGGGGGTCGCTGGGTGACCCAGTACTTC. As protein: CATSDGGRWVTQYF.

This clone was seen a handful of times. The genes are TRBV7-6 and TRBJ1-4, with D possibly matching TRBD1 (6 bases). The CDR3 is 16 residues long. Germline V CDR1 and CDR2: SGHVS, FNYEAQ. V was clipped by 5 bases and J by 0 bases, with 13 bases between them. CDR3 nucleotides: TGTGCCAGCAGCCCTGCGGGGGCTACAACTAATGAAAAACTGTTTTTT. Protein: CASSPAGATTNEKLFF.

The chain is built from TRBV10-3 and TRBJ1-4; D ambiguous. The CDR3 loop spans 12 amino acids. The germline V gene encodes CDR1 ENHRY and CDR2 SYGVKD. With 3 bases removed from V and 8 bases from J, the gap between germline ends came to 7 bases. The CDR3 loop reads CAISDNSEKLFF. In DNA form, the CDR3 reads TGTGCCATCAGTGACAACAGCGAAAAACTGTTTTTT.

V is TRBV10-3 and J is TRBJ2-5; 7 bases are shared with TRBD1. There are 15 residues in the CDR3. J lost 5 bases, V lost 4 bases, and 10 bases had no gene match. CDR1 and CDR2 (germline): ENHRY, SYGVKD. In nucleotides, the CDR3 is TGTGCCATCAGTGTTCTTTGGGACAGAAGGGAGACCCAGTACTTC. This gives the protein CAISVLWDRRETQYF.

In DNA form, the CDR3 reads TGTGCCAGCTCACCTCGGACTAGCGGGGGGGCGGGCACAGATACGCAGTATTTT. This sequence encodes CASSPRTSGGAGTDTQYF. The rearrangement uses TRBV18 and TRBJ2-3; 15 bases line up with TRBD2. CDR3 length equals 18 residues. The germline gives CDR1 KGHSH, CDR2 LQKENI. J was trimmed by 1 base and V by 3 bases; bases with no gene match: 5.

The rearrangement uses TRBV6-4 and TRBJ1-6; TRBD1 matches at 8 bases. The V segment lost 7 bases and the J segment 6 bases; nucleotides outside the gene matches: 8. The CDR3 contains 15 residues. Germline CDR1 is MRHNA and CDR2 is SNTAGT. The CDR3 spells CASKVTGQANSPLHF. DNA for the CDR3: TGTGCCAGCAAGGTGACGGGACAGGCTAATTCACCCCTCCACTTT.

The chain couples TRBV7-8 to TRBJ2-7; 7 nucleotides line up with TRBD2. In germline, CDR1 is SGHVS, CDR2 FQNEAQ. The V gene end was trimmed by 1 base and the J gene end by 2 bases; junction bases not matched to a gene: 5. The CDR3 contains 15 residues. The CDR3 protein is CASSLGGGGTYEQYF. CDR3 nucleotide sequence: TGTGCCAGCAGCTTAGGGGGCGGGGGAACCTACGAGCAGTACTTC.

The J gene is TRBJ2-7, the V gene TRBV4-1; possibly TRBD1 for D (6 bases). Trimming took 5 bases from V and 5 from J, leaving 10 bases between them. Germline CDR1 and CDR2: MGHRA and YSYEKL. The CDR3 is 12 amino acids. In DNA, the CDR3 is TGCGCCAGCAGCGGGGGCGTCAACGAGCAGTACTTC. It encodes CASSGGVNEQYF.

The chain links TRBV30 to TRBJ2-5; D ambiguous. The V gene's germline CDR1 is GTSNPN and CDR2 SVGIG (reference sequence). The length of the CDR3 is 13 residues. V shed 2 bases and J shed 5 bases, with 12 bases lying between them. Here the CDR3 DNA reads TGTGCCTGGAGTTTACTACGTGGGGAGACCCAGTACTTC. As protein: CAWSLLRGETQYF.